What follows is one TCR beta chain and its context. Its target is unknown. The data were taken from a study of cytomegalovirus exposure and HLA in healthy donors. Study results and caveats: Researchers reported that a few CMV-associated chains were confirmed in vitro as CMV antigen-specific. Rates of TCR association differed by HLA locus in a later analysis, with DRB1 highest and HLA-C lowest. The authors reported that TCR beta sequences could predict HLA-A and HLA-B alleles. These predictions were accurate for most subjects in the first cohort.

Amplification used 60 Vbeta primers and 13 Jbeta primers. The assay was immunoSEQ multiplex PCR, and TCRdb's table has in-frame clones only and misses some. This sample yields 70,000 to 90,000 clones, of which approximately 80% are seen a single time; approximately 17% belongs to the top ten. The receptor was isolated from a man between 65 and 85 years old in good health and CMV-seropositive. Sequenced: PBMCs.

The CDR3 spells CAWSMASGYNEQFF. In DNA form, the CDR3 reads TGTGCCTGGAGTATGGCTAGCGGCTACAATGAGCAGTTCTTC. The chain is built from TRBV30 and TRBJ2-1; 7 bases match TRBD2. CDR1 and CDR2 (germline): GTSNPN, SVGIG (reference sequence). The V gene end was trimmed by 2 bases and the J gene end by 3 bases; junction bases not matched to a gene: 4. CDR3 length: 14 residues. Drawing the rest from reference TRBV30 and TRBJ2-1, the complete variable domain is SQTIHQWPATLVQPVGSPLSLECTVEGTSNPNLYWYRQAAGRGLQLLFYSVGIGQISSEVPQNLSASRPQDRQFILSSKKLLLSDSGFYLCAWSMASGYNEQFFGPGTRLTVL.